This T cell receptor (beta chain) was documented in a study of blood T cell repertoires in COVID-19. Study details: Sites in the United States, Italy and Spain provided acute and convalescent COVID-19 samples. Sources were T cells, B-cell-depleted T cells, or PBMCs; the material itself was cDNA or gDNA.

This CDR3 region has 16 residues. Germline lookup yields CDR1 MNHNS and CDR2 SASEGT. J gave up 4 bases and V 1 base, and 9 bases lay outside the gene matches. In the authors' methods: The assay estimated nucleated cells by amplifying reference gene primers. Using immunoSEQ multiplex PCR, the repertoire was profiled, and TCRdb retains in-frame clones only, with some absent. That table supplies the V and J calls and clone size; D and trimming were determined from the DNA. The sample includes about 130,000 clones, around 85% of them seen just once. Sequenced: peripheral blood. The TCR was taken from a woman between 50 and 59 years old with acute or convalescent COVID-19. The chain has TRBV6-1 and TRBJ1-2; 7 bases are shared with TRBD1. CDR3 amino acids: CASSEEIQGLSYGYTF. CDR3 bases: TGTGCCAGCAGTGAAGAGATACAGGGGTTGAGCTATGGCTACACCTTC.